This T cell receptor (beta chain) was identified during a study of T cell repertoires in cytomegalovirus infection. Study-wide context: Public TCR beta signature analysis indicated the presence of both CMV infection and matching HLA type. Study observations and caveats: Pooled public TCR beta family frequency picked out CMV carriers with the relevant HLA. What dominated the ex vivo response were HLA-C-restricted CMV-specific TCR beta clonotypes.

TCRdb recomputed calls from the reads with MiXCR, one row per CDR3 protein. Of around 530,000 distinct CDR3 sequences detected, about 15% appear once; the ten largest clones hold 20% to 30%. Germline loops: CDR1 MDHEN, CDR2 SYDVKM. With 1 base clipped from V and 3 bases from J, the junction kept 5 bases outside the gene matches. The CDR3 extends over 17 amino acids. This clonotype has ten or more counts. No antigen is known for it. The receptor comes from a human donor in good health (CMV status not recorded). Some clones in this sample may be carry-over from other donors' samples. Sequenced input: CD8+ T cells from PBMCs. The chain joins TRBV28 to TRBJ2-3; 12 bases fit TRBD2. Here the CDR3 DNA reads TGTGCCAGCAGTTTATTGGAGACTAGCGGGAGAACAGATACGCAGTATTTT. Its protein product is CASSLLETSGRTDTQYF.